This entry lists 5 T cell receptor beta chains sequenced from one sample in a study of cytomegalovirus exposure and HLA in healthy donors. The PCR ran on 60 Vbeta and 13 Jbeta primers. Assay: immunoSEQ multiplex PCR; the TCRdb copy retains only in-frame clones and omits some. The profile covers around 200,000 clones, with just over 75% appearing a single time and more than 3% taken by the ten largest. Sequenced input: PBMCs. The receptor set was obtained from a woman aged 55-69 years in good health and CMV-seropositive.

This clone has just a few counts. CDR3 nucleotides: TGCGCCAGCAGCTCAGGGGACTATGGGTACTACACCTTC. Translating gives CASSSGDYGYYTF. The rearrangement uses TRBV5-1 and TRBJ1-2, with TRBD1 as a possible D gene (6 bases). Germline V gene lookup returns CDR1 SGHRS and CDR2 YFSETQ. The V and J ends lost 3 bases and 10 bases respectively, with 16 bases between them. The CDR3 spans 13 residues.

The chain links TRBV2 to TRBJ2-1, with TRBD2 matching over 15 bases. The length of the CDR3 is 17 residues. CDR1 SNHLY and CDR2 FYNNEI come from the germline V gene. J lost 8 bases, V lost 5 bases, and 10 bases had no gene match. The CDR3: CASSPRTSGRALYEQFF. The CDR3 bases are TGTGCCAGCAGTCCCCGGACTAGCGGGAGGGCCCTATATGAGCAGTTCTTC.

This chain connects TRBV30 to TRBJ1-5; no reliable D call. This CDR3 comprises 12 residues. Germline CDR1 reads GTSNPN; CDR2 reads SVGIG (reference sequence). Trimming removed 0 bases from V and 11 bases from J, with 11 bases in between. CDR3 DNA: TGTGCCTGGAGTGTATCCCGGGGAGCCCAGCATTTT. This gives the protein CAWSVSRGAQHF.

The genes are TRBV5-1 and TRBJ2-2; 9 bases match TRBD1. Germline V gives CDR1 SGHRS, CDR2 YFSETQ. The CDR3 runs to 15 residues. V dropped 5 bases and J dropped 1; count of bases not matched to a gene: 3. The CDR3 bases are TGCGCCAGCAGAGGGGGACAGGGGAACACCGGGGAGCTGTTTTTT. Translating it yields CASRGGQGNTGELFF.

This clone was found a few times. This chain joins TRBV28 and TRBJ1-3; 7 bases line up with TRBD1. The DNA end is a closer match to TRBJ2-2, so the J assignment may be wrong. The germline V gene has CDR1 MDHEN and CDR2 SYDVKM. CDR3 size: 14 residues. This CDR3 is CASSWGTVTGELFF. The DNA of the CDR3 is TGTGCCAGCAGTTGGGGGACAGTTACCGGGGAGCTGTTTTTT.